This T cell receptor (beta chain) is from a study of blood T cell repertoires in COVID-19. Turning to the study itself: T cells, B-cell-depleted T cells, or PBMCs supplied cDNA or gDNA.

Assay used: immunoSEQ multiplex PCR; TCRdb lists only in-frame clones, some missing. The table records 150,000 to 200,000 clones, under 80% of them present only once. This TCR was sampled from a woman between 50 and 59 years old with acute COVID-19. Sequencing was done on a sample of PBMCs or T cells enriched from blood (not recorded which).

CDR3 sequence (DNA): TGTGCCAGTCGACTAGCGGGGGCACCAGATACGCAGTATTTT. Its translation is CASRLAGAPDTQYF. This chain uses TRBV19 with TRBJ2-3; TRBD2 aligns across 12 bases. The CDR3 runs 14 residues. Trimming cost V 8 bases and J 4 bases; bases outside gene matches: 4. Germline CDR1 is LNHDA and CDR2 is SQIVND (reference sequence).